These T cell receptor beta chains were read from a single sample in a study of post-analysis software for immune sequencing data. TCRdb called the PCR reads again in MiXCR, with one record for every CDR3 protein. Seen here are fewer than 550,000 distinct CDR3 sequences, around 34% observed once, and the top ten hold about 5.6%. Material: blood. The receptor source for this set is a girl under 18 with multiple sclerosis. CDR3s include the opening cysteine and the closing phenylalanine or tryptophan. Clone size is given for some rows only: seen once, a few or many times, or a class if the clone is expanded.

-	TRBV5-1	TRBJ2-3	CASAYRGPEDTQYF
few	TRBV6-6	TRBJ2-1	CASSYGRRGTSQFF
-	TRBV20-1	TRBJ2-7	CSASWVPIGEQYF
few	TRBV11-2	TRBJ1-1	CASSLDMSTEAFF
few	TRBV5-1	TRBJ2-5	CASSLGAAVWQETQYF
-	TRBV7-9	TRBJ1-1	CASRALGLMNTEAFF
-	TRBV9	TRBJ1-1	CASSVEPGNTEAFF
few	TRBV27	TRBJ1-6	CASSLSIRGLSYNSPLHF
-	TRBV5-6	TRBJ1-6	CASSKVYERNSPLHF
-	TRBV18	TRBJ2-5	CASSPRSEETQYF